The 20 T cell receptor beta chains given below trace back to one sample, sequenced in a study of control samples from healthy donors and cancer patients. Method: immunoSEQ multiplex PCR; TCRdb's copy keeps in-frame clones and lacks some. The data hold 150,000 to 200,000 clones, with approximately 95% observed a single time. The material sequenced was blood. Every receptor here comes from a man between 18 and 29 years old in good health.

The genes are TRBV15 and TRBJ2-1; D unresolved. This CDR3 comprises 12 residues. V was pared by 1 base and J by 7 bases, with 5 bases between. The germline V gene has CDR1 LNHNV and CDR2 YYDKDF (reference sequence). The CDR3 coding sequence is TGTGCCACCAGCAGAGTCGGAAATGAGCAGTTCTTC. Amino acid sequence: CATSRVGNEQFF. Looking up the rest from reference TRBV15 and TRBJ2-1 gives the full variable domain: DAMVIQNPRYQVTQFGKPVTLSCSQTLNHNVMYWYQQKSSQAPKLLFHYYDKDFNNEADTPDNFQSRRPNTSFCFLDIRSPGLGDTAMYLCATSRVGNEQFFGPGTRLTVL.

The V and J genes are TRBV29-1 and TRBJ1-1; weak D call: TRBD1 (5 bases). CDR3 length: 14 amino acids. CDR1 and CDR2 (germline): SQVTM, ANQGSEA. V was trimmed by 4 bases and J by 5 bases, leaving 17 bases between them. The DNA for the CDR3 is TGCAGCGTTGGAAGAGGGGAGGGATGGACTGAAGCTTTCTTT. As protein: CSVGRGEGWTEAFF.

CDR3 nucleotides: TGTGCCAGTAGTAATGGACCGCTTAATGAAAAACTGTTTTTT. Amino acids: CASSNGPLNEKLFF. The gene calls are TRBV19 and TRBJ1-4; D not certain. V gave up 4 bases and J gave up 4 bases, with 10 bases separating them. CDR1 LNHDA and CDR2 SQIVND come from the germline V gene (reference sequence). The CDR3 covers 14 residues.

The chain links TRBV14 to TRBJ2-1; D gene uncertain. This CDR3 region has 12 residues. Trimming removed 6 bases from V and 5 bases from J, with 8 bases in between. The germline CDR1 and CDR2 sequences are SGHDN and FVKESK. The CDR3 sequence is CASRDNNNEQFF. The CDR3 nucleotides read TGTGCCAGCAGAGACAACAACAATGAGCAGTTCTTC.

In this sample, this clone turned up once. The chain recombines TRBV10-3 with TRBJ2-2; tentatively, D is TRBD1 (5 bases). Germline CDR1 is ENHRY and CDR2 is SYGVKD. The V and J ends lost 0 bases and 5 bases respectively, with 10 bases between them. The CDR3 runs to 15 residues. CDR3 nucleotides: TGTGCCATCAGTGAGTCGACAGCTCGAACCGGGGAGCTGTTTTTT. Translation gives CAISESTARTGELFF.

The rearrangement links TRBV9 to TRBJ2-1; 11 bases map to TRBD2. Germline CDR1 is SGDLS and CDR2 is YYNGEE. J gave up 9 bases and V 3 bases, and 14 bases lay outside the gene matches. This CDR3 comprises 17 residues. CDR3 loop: CASSAGVPASGGPEQFF. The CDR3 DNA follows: TGTGCCAGCAGCGCAGGGGTTCCGGCTAGCGGGGGGCCTGAGCAGTTCTTC.

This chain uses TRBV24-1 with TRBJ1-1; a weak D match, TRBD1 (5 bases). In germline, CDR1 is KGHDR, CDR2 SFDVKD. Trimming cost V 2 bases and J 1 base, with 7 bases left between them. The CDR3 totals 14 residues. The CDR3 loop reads CATSDSGQNTEAFF. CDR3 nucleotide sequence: TGTGCCACCAGTGATTCTGGACAGAACACTGAAGCTTTCTTT.

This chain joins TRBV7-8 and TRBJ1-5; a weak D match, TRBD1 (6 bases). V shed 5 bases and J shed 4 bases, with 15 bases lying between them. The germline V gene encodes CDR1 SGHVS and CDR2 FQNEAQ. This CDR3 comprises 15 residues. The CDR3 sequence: CASSPSGQNNQPQHF. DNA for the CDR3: TGTGCCAGCAGCCCTAGTGGACAGAATAATCAGCCCCAGCATTTT. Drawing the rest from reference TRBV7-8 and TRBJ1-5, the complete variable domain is GAGVSQSPRYKVAKRGQDVALRCDPISGHVSLFWYQQALGQGPEFLTYFQNEAQLDKSGLPSDRFFAERPEGSVSTLKIQRTQQEDSAVYLCASSPSGQNNQPQHFGDGTRLSIL.

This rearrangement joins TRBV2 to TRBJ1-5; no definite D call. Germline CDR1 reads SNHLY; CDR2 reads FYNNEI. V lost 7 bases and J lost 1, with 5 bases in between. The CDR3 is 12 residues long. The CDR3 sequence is CASKKSNQPQHF. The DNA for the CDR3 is TGTGCCAGCAAGAAGAGCAATCAGCCCCAGCATTTT.

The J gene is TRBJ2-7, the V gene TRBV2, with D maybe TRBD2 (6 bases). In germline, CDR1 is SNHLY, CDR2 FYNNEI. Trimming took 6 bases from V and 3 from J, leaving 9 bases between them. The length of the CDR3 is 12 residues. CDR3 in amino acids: CASREGNYEQYF. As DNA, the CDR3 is TGTGCCAGCAGGGAGGGGAACTACGAGCAGTACTTC.

This CDR3 reads CASSQSRVEVSPLHF. The CDR3 DNA sequence: TGCGCCAGCAGTCAATCGCGGGTTGAGGTTTCACCCCTCCACTTT. The rearrangement joins TRBV23-1 to TRBJ1-6; D ambiguous. TRBV23-1 is assigned to the ORF class and has an uncertain function. Trimming cost V 0 bases and J 9 bases, with 12 bases left between them. There are 15 residues in the CDR3.

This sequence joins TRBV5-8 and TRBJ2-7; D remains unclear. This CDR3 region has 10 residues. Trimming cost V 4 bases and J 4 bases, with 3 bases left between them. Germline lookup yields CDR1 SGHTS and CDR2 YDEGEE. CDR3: CASSRYEQYF. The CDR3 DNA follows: TGTGCCAGCAGCCGATACGAGCAGTACTTC.

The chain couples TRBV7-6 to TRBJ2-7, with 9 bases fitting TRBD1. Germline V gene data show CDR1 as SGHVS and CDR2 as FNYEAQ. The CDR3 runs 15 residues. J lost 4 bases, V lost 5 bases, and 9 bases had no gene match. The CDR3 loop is CASSATRDRDYEQYF. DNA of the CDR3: TGTGCCAGCAGCGCAACCCGGGACAGGGATTACGAGCAGTACTTC.

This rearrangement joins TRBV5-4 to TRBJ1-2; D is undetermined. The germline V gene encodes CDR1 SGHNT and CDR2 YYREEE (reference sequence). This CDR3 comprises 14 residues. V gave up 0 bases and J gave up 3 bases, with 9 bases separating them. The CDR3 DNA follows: TGTGCCAGCAGCTTGGGGATCAGCGACTATGGCTACACCTTC. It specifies CASSLGISDYGYTF.

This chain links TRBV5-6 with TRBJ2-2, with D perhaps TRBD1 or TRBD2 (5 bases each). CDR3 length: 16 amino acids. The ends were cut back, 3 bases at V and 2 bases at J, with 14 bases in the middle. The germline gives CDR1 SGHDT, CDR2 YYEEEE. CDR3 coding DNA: TGTGCCAGCAGCTATTTCCGGGACGATAACACCGGGGAGCTGTTTTTT. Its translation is CASSYFRDDNTGELFF.

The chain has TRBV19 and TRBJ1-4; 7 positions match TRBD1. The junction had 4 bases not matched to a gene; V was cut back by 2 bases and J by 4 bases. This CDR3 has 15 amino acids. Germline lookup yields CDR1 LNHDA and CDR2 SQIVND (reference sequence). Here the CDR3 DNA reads TGTGCCAGTAGTATATTACAGGGGATTAATGAAAAACTGTTTTTT. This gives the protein CASSILQGINEKLFF.

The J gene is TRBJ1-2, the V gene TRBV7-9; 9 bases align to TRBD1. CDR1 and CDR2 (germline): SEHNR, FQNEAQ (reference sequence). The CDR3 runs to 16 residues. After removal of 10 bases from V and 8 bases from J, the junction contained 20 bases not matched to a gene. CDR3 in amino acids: CATEQPNPGQGEGYTF. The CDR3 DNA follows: TGTGCCACCGAGCAACCCAACCCGGGACAGGGAGAGGGCTACACCTTC.

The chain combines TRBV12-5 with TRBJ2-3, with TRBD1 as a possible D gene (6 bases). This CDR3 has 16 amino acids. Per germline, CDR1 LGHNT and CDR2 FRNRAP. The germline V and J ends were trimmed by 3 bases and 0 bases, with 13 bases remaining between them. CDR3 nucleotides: TGTGCTAGTGGTTTTCACGGACAGAGTAGCACAGATACGCAGTATTTT. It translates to CASGFHGQSSTDTQYF. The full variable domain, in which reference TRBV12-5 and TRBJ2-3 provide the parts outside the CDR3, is DARVTQTPRHKVTEMGQEVTMRCQPILGHNTVFWYRQTMMQGLELLAYFRNRAPLDDSGMPKDRFSAEMPDATLATLKIQPSEPRDSAVYFCASGFHGQSSTDTQYFGPGTRLTVL.

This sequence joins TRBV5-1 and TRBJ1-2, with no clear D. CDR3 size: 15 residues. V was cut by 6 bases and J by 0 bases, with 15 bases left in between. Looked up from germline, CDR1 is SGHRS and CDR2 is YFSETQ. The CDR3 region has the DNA TGCGCCAGCACCTATGACGGCAAATCTAACTATGGCTACACCTTC. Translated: CASTYDGKSNYGYTF.

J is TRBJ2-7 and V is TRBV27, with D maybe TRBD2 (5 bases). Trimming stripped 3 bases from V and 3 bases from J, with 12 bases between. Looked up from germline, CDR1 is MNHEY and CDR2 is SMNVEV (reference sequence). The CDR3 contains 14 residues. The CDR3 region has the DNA TGTGCCAGCAGTTTGACGGGGTCCGACTACGAGCAGTACTTC. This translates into CASSLTGSDYEQYF.